This T cell receptor beta chain was documented in a study of blood T cell repertoires in COVID-19. Study-level background: The study drew acute and convalescent COVID-19 samples from the United States, Italy and Spain. Sources were T cells, B-cell-depleted T cells, or PBMCs; the material itself was cDNA or gDNA.

Germline values: CDR1 KGHDR, CDR2 SFDVKD. After removal of 4 bases from V and 13 bases from J, the junction contained 11 bases not matched to a gene. The CDR3 length is 13 residues. The assay was immunoSEQ multiplex PCR, and TCRdb's table has in-frame clones only and misses some. The sample shows 250,000 to 350,000 clones, 85% to 90% of them seen only once. The TCR originated in a man aged 25-45 years with acute or convalescent COVID-19. Source material: peripheral blood. The V and J genes are TRBV24-1 and TRBJ2-5; 7 nucleotides line up with TRBD1. CDR3 bases: TGTGCCACCAGTGAGCCGACAGGGCCCGGAATGTACTTC. Translated: CATSEPTGPGMYF.